Below are 21 T cell receptor beta chains sequenced from a single sample in a study of Ad26.COV2.S vaccination and SARS-CoV-2 variants. Clones were sequenced by immunoSEQ multiplex PCR, and TCRdb holds only the in-frame ones, with some missing. The table includes about 500,000 clones, roughly nine tenths detected once. Treatment noted: around 19 received Ad26.COV2.S at low or high dose, single or two shots; roughly five received placebo; per-sample allocation not given. Following the first vaccine or placebo injection, samples were taken on day 63. Sequencing used peripheral blood, obtained in a trial of Ad26.COV2.S vaccine versus placebo. The receptors were sampled from a person between 18 and 65 years old who received the Ad26.COV2.S COVID-19 vaccine or a placebo.

The chain uses TRBV29-1 and TRBJ1-2; 7 bases align to TRBD1. This CDR3 contains 12 residues. Germline V gene data show CDR1 as SQVTM and CDR2 as ANQGSEA. Trimming cost V 4 bases and J 8 bases; bases outside gene matches: 7. CDR3 region: CSVATGVSGYTF. CDR3 DNA sequence: TGCAGCGTTGCAACAGGGGTGAGCGGCTACACCTTC. The entire variable domain, with the rest obtained from reference TRBV29-1 and TRBJ1-2, is as follows: SAVISQKPSRDICQRGTSLTIQCQVDSQVTMMFWYRQQPGQSLTLIATANQGSEATYESGFVIDKFPISRPNLTFSTLTVSNMSPEDSSIYLCSVATGVSGYTFGSGTRLTVV.

The rearrangement uses TRBV3-1 (or the pseudogene TRBV3-2) and TRBJ2-1; 8 nucleotides agree with TRBD2. The CDR3 runs to 17 residues. Trimming took 4 bases from V and 0 from J; bases not matched to a gene: 8. Germline V lookup: CDR1 LGHDT, CDR2 YNNKEL (reference sequence). CDR3 nucleotides: TGTGCCAGCAGCCGGGCGGGCGGGGGGAGCTCCTACAATGAGCAGTTCTTC. This gives the protein CASSRAGGGSSYNEQFF.

This clone was picked up one time. The V call is TRBV5-5, the J call TRBJ1-1; no clear D gene. V was cut by 1 base and J by 0 bases, with 13 bases left in between. CDR3 length equals 16 residues. Germline loops: CDR1 SGHKS, CDR2 YYEKEE (reference sequence). CDR3 protein: CASSLMFVRLNTEAFF. The CDR3 nucleotides read TGTGCCAGCAGCTTGATGTTCGTAAGACTGAACACTGAAGCTTTCTTT.

The chain employs TRBV6-1 and TRBJ2-2, with 7 bases that match TRBD1. Germline V gene sequence: CDR1 MNHNS, CDR2 SASEGT. The V and J ends lost 1 base and 6 bases, in that order; junction bases with no gene match: 11. CDR3 length equals 17 residues. CDR3 in DNA: TGTGCCAGCAGTGAAGGGGCCGACAGGGCCAGAGCCGGGGAGCTGTTTTTT. Translating gives CASSEGADRARAGELFF.

The J gene is TRBJ1-2, the V gene TRBV14, with TRBD1 matching over 7 bases. CDR1 and CDR2 from the germline V gene are SGHDN and FVKESK. This CDR3 region has 12 residues. V gave up 5 bases and J gave up 9 bases; unmatched junction bases: 6. The CDR3 reads CASSKDRRSYTF. DNA for the CDR3: TGTGCCAGCAGCAAGGACAGGAGGAGCTACACCTTC.

CDR3 coding DNA: TGTGCCAGCAGACACGAGGGTATTAGCAATCAGCCCCAGCATTTT. As protein: CASRHEGISNQPQHF. This chain uses TRBV2 with TRBJ1-5; D not resolved. V dropped 6 bases and J dropped 0 bases, with 12 bases sitting between them. The germline gives CDR1 SNHLY, CDR2 FYNNEI. The CDR3 is 15 amino acids. The full variable domain, its missing parts supplied by reference TRBV2 and TRBJ1-5, is EPEVTQTPSHQVTQMGQEVILRCVPISNHLYFYWYRQILGQKVEFLVSFYNNEISEKSEIFDDQFSVERPDGSNFTLKIRSTKLEDSAMYFCASRHEGISNQPQHFGDGTRLSIL.

This rearrangement joins TRBV30 to TRBJ2-3; 13 bases agree with TRBD2. The V gene end was trimmed by 2 bases and the J gene end by 7 bases; junction bases not matched to a gene: 3. Germline CDR1 reads GTSNPN; CDR2 reads SVGIG (reference sequence). The CDR3 contains 14 residues. CDR3 coding DNA: TGTGCCTGGAGTTTGACTAGCGGGAGGCATACGCAGTATTTT. It is translated as CAWSLTSGRHTQYF.

The CDR3 DNA follows: TGTGCCAGCAGTTACTCCGGGGGCCGGTACCAAGAGACCCAGTACTTC. Encoded protein: CASSYSGGRYQETQYF. The chain uses TRBV6-6 and TRBJ2-5; D may match TRBD1 or TRBD2 (6 bases each). CDR1 is MNHNY and CDR2 is SVGAGI in the germline V gene (reference sequence). The CDR3 is 16 amino acids. Trimming pared 0 bases from V and 0 bases from J, leaving 11 bases between.

This chain uses TRBV6-5 with TRBJ1-5; no definite D call. Germline values: CDR1 MNHEY, CDR2 SVGAGI. This CDR3 is 13 amino acids long. Trimming removed 6 bases at V and 0 bases at J, with 6 bases between. The CDR3 DNA is TGTGCCAGCAGACTGGATAGCAATCAGCCCCAGCATTTT. It codes for CASRLDSNQPQHF.

The CDR3, as DNA: TGTGCCAGCAGTGTTGGGGCCGACACCTACGAGCAGTACTTC. Translating it yields CASSVGADTYEQYF. The chain links TRBV2 to TRBJ2-7, with D possibly matching TRBD1 (5 bases). The germline V and J ends were trimmed by 4 bases and 2 bases, with 12 bases remaining between them. This CDR3 spans 14 amino acids. CDR1 SNHLY and CDR2 FYNNEI come from the germline V gene.

A few counts support this clone. The chain uses TRBV3-1 (or the pseudogene TRBV3-2) and TRBJ1-3; possible D gene TRBD1, 6 bases. V lost 4 bases and J lost 2, with 15 bases in between. The V gene's germline CDR1 is LGHDT and CDR2 YNNKEL (reference sequence). This CDR3 has 16 residues. CDR3 sequence reads: CASSLRGPETGNTIYF. The CDR3 region has the DNA TGTGCCAGCAGCCTCAGGGGCCCCGAGACTGGAAACACCATATATTTT.

In its sample, this clone was seen once. The chain couples TRBV7-8 to TRBJ2-7, with TRBD1 as a possible D gene (5 bases). The CDR3 sequence is 11 residues long. Trimming left V 5 bases short and J 7 bases short, with 9 bases between. Germline-derived CDR1 and CDR2 are SGHVS and FQNEAQ. The CDR3 protein is CASSQQVEQYF. The CDR3 nucleotides read TGTGCCAGCAGCCAACAGGTGGAGCAGTACTTC. The entire variable domain, with the rest obtained from reference TRBV7-8 and TRBJ2-7, is as follows: GAGVSQSPRYKVAKRGQDVALRCDPISGHVSLFWYQQALGQGPEFLTYFQNEAQLDKSGLPSDRFFAERPEGSVSTLKIQRTQQEDSAVYLCASSQQVEQYFGPGTRLTVT.

The chain employs TRBV19 and TRBJ2-3; TRBD2 is a possible D gene (5 bases). V was cut by 4 bases and J by 2 bases, with 16 bases left in between. The V gene's germline CDR1 is LNHDA and CDR2 SQIVND (reference sequence). The CDR3 runs 16 residues. The CDR3 nucleotides read TGTGCCAGTAGTACCCTTATGGGGAGATTCACAGATACGCAGTATTTT. Translating gives CASSTLMGRFTDTQYF.

This clone has a handful of counts. V usage is TRBV6-2 or TRBV6-3 and J usage is TRBJ2-2, with D possibly being TRBD2 (5 bases). The CDR3 is 13 amino acids. Germline values: CDR1 MNHEY, CDR2 SVGEGT. V shed 6 bases and J shed 3 bases, with 8 bases lying between them. The CDR3 protein is CASSSGDTGELFF. DNA of the CDR3: TGTGCCAGCAGCTCCGGGGACACCGGGGAGCTGTTTTTT.

The J gene is TRBJ2-1, the V gene TRBV27; 9 nucleotides match TRBD2. CDR1 MNHEY and CDR2 SMNVEV come from the germline V gene (reference sequence). The length of the CDR3 is 16 residues. The ends lost 5 bases at V and 1 base at J; junction bases unmatched: 6. The CDR3 reads CASSRLAGRSYNEQFF. The CDR3 region has the DNA TGTGCCAGCAGTCGTCTAGCGGGGAGGTCCTACAATGAGCAGTTCTTC.

This clone was detected once. The rearrangement uses TRBV7-9 and TRBJ1-3; 9 nucleotides agree with TRBD1. Looked up from germline, CDR1 is SEHNR and CDR2 is FQNEAQ (reference sequence). CDR3 length: 15 residues. Unmatched junction bases numbered 4, after V lost 5 bases and J lost 2 bases. The CDR3 reads CASSPQGAPGNTIYF. DNA for the CDR3: TGTGCCAGCAGCCCACAGGGGGCTCCTGGAAACACCATATATTTT.

The gene calls are TRBV5-8 and TRBJ1-5; D is perhaps TRBD1 (5 bases). The V and J ends lost 4 bases and 3 bases respectively, with 14 bases between them. CDR1 and CDR2 (germline): SGHTS, YDEGEE. CDR3 length: 15 residues. The CDR3 here is CASSRPGTFNQPQHF. The CDR3 DNA is TGTGCCAGCAGCCGGCCCGGGACTTTCAATCAGCCCCAGCATTTT.

This clone has just one count. This chain uses TRBV10-3 with TRBJ2-1; TRBD2 matches 12 bases. This CDR3 has 13 amino acids. CDR1 and CDR2 (germline): ENHRY, SYGVKD. J lost 6 bases, V lost 8 bases, and 2 bases had no gene match. The CDR3 protein is CAIRLAGANEQFF. The DNA for the CDR3 is TGTGCCATCCGACTAGCGGGAGCCAATGAGCAGTTCTTC.

This chain connects TRBV7-6 to TRBJ2-2; TRBD1 is a possible D gene (6 bases). This CDR3 comprises 15 residues. CDR1 and CDR2 (germline): SGHVS, FNYEAQ. V lost 2 bases and J 0 bases, leaving 7 bases between the germline ends. CDR3: CASSLQGSNTGELFF. DNA for the CDR3: TGTGCCAGCAGCTTACAGGGGTCGAACACCGGGGAGCTGTTTTTT.

The rearrangement uses TRBV16 and TRBJ1-1; D unclear. The CDR3 extends over 13 amino acids. V was clipped by 4 bases and J by 0 bases, with 6 bases between them. Germline V gene lookup returns CDR1 KGHSY and CDR2 FQNENV. CDR3 in amino acids: CASSPQLNTEAFF. The CDR3 coding sequence is TGTGCCAGCAGCCCCCAGCTGAACACTGAAGCTTTCTTT.

This clone has a single count. The J gene is TRBJ1-1, the V gene TRBV6-5; the D is unclear. Per the germline V gene, CDR1 is MNHEY and CDR2 is SVGAGI. CDR3 size: 14 residues. V was trimmed by 2 bases and J by 1 base, leaving 8 bases between them. The CDR3 sequence: CASSYRRGNTEAFF. CDR3 bases: TGTGCCAGCAGTTACCGACGGGGGAACACTGAAGCTTTCTTT.